The 15 T cell receptor beta chains reported below all come from one sample, sequenced in a study of OX40 agonist ivuxolimab in advanced cancers. This table comes from immunoSEQ multiplex PCR, and its TCRdb copy is limited to in-frame clones, with some not included. Of 37,000 or so clones in the sample, 82% were seen once. Sequences were derived from CD4+ or CD8+ T cells sorted from blood, sampled in a trial of the OX40 agonist ivuxolimab. These receptors were taken from an adult with an advanced solid tumor such as melanoma, head and neck, liver or kidney cancer.

The genes are TRBV7-2 and TRBJ1-4, with D perhaps TRBD1 (5 bases). The V and J ends lost 5 bases and 2 bases respectively, with 12 bases between them. CDR1 SGHTA and CDR2 FQGNSA come from the germline V gene. This CDR3 has 15 residues. CDR3: CASSRWGATNEKLFF. The CDR3 DNA reads TGTGCCAGCAGCAGGTGGGGCGCCACTAATGAAAAACTGTTTTTT.

This clone occurred once. The J gene is TRBJ2-3, the V gene TRBV5-4; D possibly matches TRBD1 or TRBD2 (5 bases each). V gave up 0 bases and J gave up 0 bases, with 14 bases separating them. The CDR3 totals 17 residues. In germline, CDR1 is SGHNT, CDR2 YYREEE (reference sequence). CDR3 nucleotides: TGTGCCAGCAGCTTGGCGGGACGGATTACTAGCACAGATACGCAGTATTTT. Translation: CASSLAGRITSTDTQYF.

The chain has TRBV21-1 and TRBJ1-3; no check of the table's D call, TRBD1, against the DNA was made. TRBV21-1 counts as a pseudogene. CDR3 length equals 16 residues. The CDR3 DNA follows: TGTGCCACCGATTTAAACGCCCGGGACAGGGAAAACACCATATATTTT. This translates into CATDLNARDRENTIYF.

The chain carries TRBV7-9 and TRBJ1-6; unclear D gene. The CDR3 length is 13 residues. Per the germline V gene, CDR1 is SEHNR and CDR2 is FQNEAQ (reference sequence). The V end was cut by 1 base, the J end by 7 bases, with 5 bases between. For the CDR3, the DNA is TGTGCCAGCAGCTTAGATGGAAATTCACCCCTCCACTTT. Translation: CASSLDGNSPLHF.

A single count supports this clone. This chain connects TRBV19 to TRBJ1-5; 7 nucleotides align to TRBD1. The CDR3 loop spans 13 amino acids. Germline lookup yields CDR1 LNHDA and CDR2 SQIVND (reference sequence). The ends lost 7 bases at V and 4 bases at J; junction bases unmatched: 4. The CDR3 protein is CASTTDRNQPQHF. CDR3 sequence (DNA): TGTGCCAGTACAACGGACAGGAATCAGCCCCAGCATTTT.

The chain employs TRBV30 and TRBJ1-1, with TRBD1 as a possible D gene (6 bases). CDR3 length: 14 residues. Germline V gene lookup returns CDR1 GTSNPN and CDR2 SVGIG (reference sequence). Trimming left V 2 bases short and J 5 bases short, with 15 bases between. The CDR3 spells CAWSPGAGGTEAFF. CDR3 DNA sequence: TGTGCCTGGAGTCCAGGGGCGGGCGGAACTGAAGCTTTCTTT.

J is TRBJ2-7 and V is TRBV7-9; D possibly corresponds to TRBD2 (6 bases). Trimming stripped 4 bases from V and 6 bases from J, with 16 bases between. There are 14 residues in the CDR3. Germline V lookup: CDR1 SEHNR, CDR2 FQNEAQ (reference sequence). Here the CDR3 reads CASSSALLGGEQYF. DNA of the CDR3: TGTGCCAGCAGCTCCGCTCTTCTCGGGGGCGAGCAGTACTTC.

V and J are TRBV30 and TRBJ1-3; D is undetermined. V was pared by 2 bases and J by 2 bases, with 10 bases between. This CDR3 region has 14 residues. Germline CDR1 is GTSNPN and CDR2 is SVGIG (reference sequence). As DNA, the CDR3 is TGTGCCTGGAGTTTTAAGGATCCTGGAAACACCATATATTTT. Translation gives CAWSFKDPGNTIYF. The entire variable domain, with the rest obtained from reference TRBV30 and TRBJ1-3, is as follows: SQTIHQWPATLVQPVGSPLSLECTVEGTSNPNLYWYRQAAGRGLQLLFYSVGIGQISSEVPQNLSASRPQDRQFILSSKKLLLSDSGFYLCAWSFKDPGNTIYFGEGSWLTVV.

The V gene is TRBV27, the J gene TRBJ1-5, with TRBD1 identical over 7 bases. V lost 0 bases to trimming and J lost 4 bases; unmatched junction nucleotides: 6. This CDR3 region has 16 residues. Germline V gene lookup returns CDR1 MNHEY and CDR2 SMNVEV (reference sequence). CDR3 amino acids: CASSLSSGQSNQPQHF. The CDR3 region has the DNA TGTGCCAGCAGTTTATCGTCGGGACAGAGTAATCAGCCCCAGCATTTT.

This chain links TRBV2 with TRBJ2-3, with 9 bases identical to TRBD1. The germline gives CDR1 SNHLY, CDR2 FYNNEI. The V gene end was trimmed by 4 bases and the J gene end by 0 bases; junction bases not matched to a gene: 2. The CDR3 is 15 residues long. CDR3 in DNA: TGTGCCAGCAGTGCGGACAGGGGAAGCACAGATACGCAGTATTTT. This encodes CASSADRGSTDTQYF.

The CDR3: CASLGFLGAEAFF. Written as DNA, the CDR3 is TGTGCCAGTCTGGGGTTTTTGGGTGCTGAAGCTTTCTTT. The chain couples TRBV7-9 to TRBJ1-1; D unresolved. There are 13 residues in the CDR3. V was pared by 9 bases and J by 6 bases, with 17 bases between. The germline gives CDR1 SEHNR, CDR2 FQNEAQ (reference sequence).

This clone is labeled as medium-sized. In the same sample, other DNA sequences code for this CDR3. The chain combines TRBV19 with TRBJ1-1; 9 nucleotides align to TRBD1. Unmatched junction bases numbered 6, after V lost 4 bases and J lost 0 bases. The CDR3 length is 16 residues. CDR1 and CDR2 (germline): LNHDA, SQIVND (reference sequence). The CDR3 DNA is TGTGCCAGTAGTAATTCGGACAGGGGAGTGAACACTGAAGCTTTCTTT. Protein product: CASSNSDRGVNTEAFF.

V usage is TRBV5-8 and J usage is TRBJ2-7; D gene uncertain. V lost 1 base and J lost 3, with 5 bases in between. From germline, CDR1 is SGHTS and CDR2 YDEGEE. This CDR3 contains 12 residues. The CDR3 loop is CASSLSGYEQYF. Here the CDR3 DNA reads TGTGCCAGCAGCTTGTCGGGCTACGAGCAGTACTTC.

The rearrangement joins TRBV11-2 to TRBJ1-1, with unresolved D. The length of the CDR3 is 15 residues. Trimming left V 0 bases short and J 6 bases short, with 14 bases between. Germline V gene sequence: CDR1 SGHAT, CDR2 FQNNGV. This chain's CDR3 is CASSLEDPVGPEAFF. In DNA form, the CDR3 reads TGTGCCAGCAGCTTAGAGGATCCGGTGGGCCCTGAAGCTTTCTTT.

The V and J genes are TRBV6-5 and TRBJ2-4, with 9 bases lining up with TRBD2. J lost 7 bases, V lost 0 bases, and 7 bases had no gene match. Germline values: CDR1 MNHEY, CDR2 SVGAGI. This CDR3 has 16 residues. The CDR3 reads CASSYSAASGDNIQYF. Written as DNA, the CDR3 is TGTGCCAGCAGTTACTCGGCCGCTAGCGGGGATAACATTCAGTACTTC.